This T cell receptor (beta chain) was recorded in a study of blood T cell repertoires in COVID-19. As for the study in general: Samples representing acute and convalescent COVID-19 were sourced from the United States, Italy and Spain. Sources were T cells, B-cell-depleted T cells, or PBMCs; the material itself was cDNA or gDNA.

Unmatched junction bases numbered 6, after V lost 7 bases and J lost 9 bases. The germline CDR1 and CDR2 sequences are MNHEY and SVGAGI. The CDR3 is 13 amino acids. Original processing methods: Estimates of nucleated cell counts were drawn from the amplification of reference gene primers. Using immunoSEQ multiplex PCR, the repertoire was profiled, and TCRdb retains in-frame clones only, with some absent. That table is the source of V, J and clone size, and D and trimming were worked out from the DNA. The table has fewer than 40,000 clones, 80% seen once. This TCR derives from a man at least 80 years old with acute or convalescent COVID-19. V is TRBV6-5 and J is TRBJ1-6; 7 positions agree with TRBD1. The sequenced sample was peripheral blood. CDR3 coding DNA: TGTGCCAGCAACCGGGACAGCCCTTCACCCCTCCACTTT. Its protein is CASNRDSPSPLHF.